The clone carrying this T cell receptor beta chain turned up a few times. Its antigen remains unknown. Unique molecular identifiers tagged individual cDNA molecules. MiXCR was run by TCRdb on the 5' RACE reads, yielding one entry per CDR3 protein. The sample yields more than 95,000 distinct CDR3 sequences, under 15% seen once. The data belong to a study of early T cells in non-severe SARS-CoV-2 infection. On the study more broadly: Sequencing of unsorted whole blood was done on bulk RNA, leaving chains unpaired. Study-wide findings and caveats: Private and CD4 specificities were missed by VDJdb matching, which favored anti-spike CD8 responses.

The CDR3 has 13 amino acids. CDR1 MNHEY and CDR2 SMNVEV come from the germline V gene (reference sequence). Trimming left V 2 bases short and J 5 bases short, with 9 bases between. The receptor's source is an adult who was a healthcare worker with PCR-confirmed SARS-CoV-2 infection or an uninfected control (not recorded which). Sequenced sample: whole blood. V usage is TRBV27 and J usage is TRBJ1-1; maybe TRBD1 (5 bases). CDR3 in amino acids: CASSLQGETEAFF. The CDR3 nucleotides are TGTGCCAGCAGTTTACAGGGTGAGACTGAAGCTTTCTTT.